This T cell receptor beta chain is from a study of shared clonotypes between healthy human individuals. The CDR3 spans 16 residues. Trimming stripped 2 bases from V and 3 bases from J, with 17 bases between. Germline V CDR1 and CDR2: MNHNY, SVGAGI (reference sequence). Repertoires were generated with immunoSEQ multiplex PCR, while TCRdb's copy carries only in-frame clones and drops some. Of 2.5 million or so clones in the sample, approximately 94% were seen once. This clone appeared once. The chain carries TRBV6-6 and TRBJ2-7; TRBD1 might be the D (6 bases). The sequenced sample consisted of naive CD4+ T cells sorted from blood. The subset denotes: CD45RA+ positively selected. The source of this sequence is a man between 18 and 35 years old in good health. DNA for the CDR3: TGTGCCAGCAGTTACCCCCGGGCAGGGGACGGCTACGAGCAGTACTTC. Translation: CASSYPRAGDGYEQYF.